This T cell receptor beta chain was identified during a study of T cells in Graves' hyperthyroidism and ophthalmopathy. Disease duration under 2 months; hyperthyroidism patients were aged 18 to 65. There are many counts of this clonotype. The CDR3 regions of TCR beta were amplified from RNA transcripts. The study used the HTBI primer set for a first-round RT-PCR of the TCR CDR3. TCRdb redid the calling of the multiplex PCR reads with MiXCR, one entry per CDR3 protein. This table has around 340,000 distinct CDR3 sequences, approximately 18% appearing once. The ends lost 6 bases at V and 2 bases at J; junction bases unmatched: 4. Germline CDR1 is SNHLY and CDR2 is FYNNEI. This CDR3 is built from 14 residues.

Source material: blood. The clonotype originates from a woman in her twenties or thirties with Graves' hyperthyroidism that later progressed to Graves' ophthalmopathy. The chain couples TRBV2 to TRBJ2-5; 9 bases agree with TRBD1. The DNA of the CDR3 is TGTGCCAGCAGGGACGACAGGGGGCAAGAGACCCAGTACTTC. Its protein product is CASRDDRGQETQYF. The complete variable domain, with remaining parts taken from reference TRBV2 and TRBJ2-5, reads EPEVTQTPSHQVTQMGQEVILRCVPISNHLYFYWYRQILGQKVEFLVSFYNNEISEKSEIFDDQFSVERPDGSNFTLKIRSTKLEDSAMYFCASRDDRGQETQYFGPGTRLLVL.